This TCR beta chain was profiled in a study of T cell responses to AZD1222 COVID-19 vaccine. Overall study context: Pooled together were second doses at about 4 or about 12 weeks. Study-level findings and limits: Nearly half of the spike-specific TCRs reportedly recognize variant regions that carry no mutations.

Germline V gene lookup returns CDR1 MNHEY and CDR2 SMNVEV (reference sequence). The CDR3 loop spans 13 amino acids. V was pared by 1 base and J by 9 bases, with 13 bases between. This clone was detected once. The antigen remains unidentified. Assay used: immunoSEQ multiplex PCR; TCRdb lists only in-frame clones, some missing. The data show around 130,000 clones, around 94% seen once. The sample in question was peripheral blood, obtained on day 0 of AZD1222 vaccination. This receptor was taken from an adult in good health. This chain uses TRBV27 with TRBJ2-7; D perhaps matches TRBD2 (6 bases). The CDR3 DNA sequence: TGTGCCAGCAGTTTATTACGGACCGGGGGGCAGTACTTC. This gives the protein CASSLLRTGGQYF.